The T cell receptor beta chain described here comes from a study of siplizumab effects on memory and regulatory T cells. Study-level points and caveats: Mappable alloreactive CD4+ clones averaged approximately 69% Treg-derived with siplizumab versus around 27% in controls. Assignment of a naive or memory phenotype failed for roughly 80-96% of the proliferating CD4+ or CD8+ clones. Apparently key alloresponse contributors, naive T cells also seemed more diverse than memory cells.

V was shortened by 7 bases and J by 5 bases, with 9 bases between the two germline ends. The CDR3 consists of 11 residues. Germline V gene lookup returns CDR1 MDHEN and CDR2 SYDVKM. Note on this clone: Its cognate antigen is unknown.

TCRdb's copy holds only in-frame clones and misses some; the assay was immunoSEQ multiplex PCR. The data contain roughly 75,000 clones, 90% to 95% of them singletons. The chain carries TRBV28 and TRBJ2-7; unclear D gene. The receptor was derived from a human donor in good health. Sequenced sample: CD8+ T cells sorted from blood. DNA for the CDR3: TGTGCCAGCACTCTAAACCACGAGCAGTACTTC. Its translation: CASTLNHEQYF.